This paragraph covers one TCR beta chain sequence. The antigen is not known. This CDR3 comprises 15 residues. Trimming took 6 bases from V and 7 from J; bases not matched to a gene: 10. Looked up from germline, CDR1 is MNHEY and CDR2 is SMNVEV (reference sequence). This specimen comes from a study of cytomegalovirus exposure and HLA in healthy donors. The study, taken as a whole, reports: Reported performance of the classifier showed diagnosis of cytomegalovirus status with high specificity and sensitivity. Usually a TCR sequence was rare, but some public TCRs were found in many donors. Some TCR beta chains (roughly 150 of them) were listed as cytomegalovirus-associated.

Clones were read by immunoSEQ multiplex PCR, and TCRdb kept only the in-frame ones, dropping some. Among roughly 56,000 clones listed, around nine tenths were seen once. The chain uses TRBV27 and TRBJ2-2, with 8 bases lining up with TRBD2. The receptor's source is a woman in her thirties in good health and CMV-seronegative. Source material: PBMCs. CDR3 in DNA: TGTGCCAGCAGACGGGGACTAGAAGGGATCGGGGAGCTGTTTTTT. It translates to CASRRGLEGIGELFF.